This TCR beta chain came from a study of shared clonotypes between healthy human individuals. The V end was cut by 1 base, the J end by 1 base, with 10 bases between. Germline loops: CDR1 MGHRA, CDR2 YSYEKL. The CDR3 runs 16 residues. Data came from immunoSEQ multiplex PCR; TCRdb stores just in-frame clones and leaves some out. The sample holds a few million clones, about 93% seen once. The naive CD8 subset, CD45RO-negative cells positively selected for CCR7, excluded terminally differentiated effector memory CD45RA+ cells. The origin of this receptor is a man younger than 35 in good health. Some clones in this sample may be carry-over from other donors' samples. The gene calls are TRBV4-1 and TRBJ2-2; D may be TRBD1 (6 bases). The source material was naive CD8+ T cells from PBMCs. CDR3 amino acids: CASSQVQGMNTGELFF. The CDR3 bases are TGCGCCAGCAGCCAAGTACAGGGTATGAACACCGGGGAGCTGTTTTTT.